The clone carrying this TCR beta chain was picked up a small number of times. What it binds is unknown. A single record per CDR3 protein comes from TCRdb applying MiXCR to the reads. The data show under 300,000 distinct CDR3 sequences, approximately 22% seen once. This entry comes from a study of T cell repertoires in cytomegalovirus infection. On the study more broadly: Evidence of both CMV infection and a matching HLA type came from public TCR beta signatures. Findings and limits, study-wide: Dominating the ex vivo response were TCR beta clonotypes that were CMV-specific and HLA-C-restricted.

Trimming removed 3 bases from V and 3 bases from J, with 16 bases in between. Germline loops: CDR1 GTSNPN, CDR2 SVGIG (reference sequence). This CDR3 has 15 amino acids. This sequence originates from a human donor in good health (CMV status not recorded). Some clones in this sample may be carry-over from other donors' samples. This material consisted of cultured PBMCs, taken from culture after CMV antigen stimulation. The V and J genes are TRBV30 and TRBJ2-3; D tentatively reads TRBD1 or TRBD2 (5 bases each). CDR3 bases: TGTGCCTGGAGCGTCGGGACGGCGCCGACAGATACGCAGTATTTT. Protein sequence: CAWSVGTAPTDTQYF.